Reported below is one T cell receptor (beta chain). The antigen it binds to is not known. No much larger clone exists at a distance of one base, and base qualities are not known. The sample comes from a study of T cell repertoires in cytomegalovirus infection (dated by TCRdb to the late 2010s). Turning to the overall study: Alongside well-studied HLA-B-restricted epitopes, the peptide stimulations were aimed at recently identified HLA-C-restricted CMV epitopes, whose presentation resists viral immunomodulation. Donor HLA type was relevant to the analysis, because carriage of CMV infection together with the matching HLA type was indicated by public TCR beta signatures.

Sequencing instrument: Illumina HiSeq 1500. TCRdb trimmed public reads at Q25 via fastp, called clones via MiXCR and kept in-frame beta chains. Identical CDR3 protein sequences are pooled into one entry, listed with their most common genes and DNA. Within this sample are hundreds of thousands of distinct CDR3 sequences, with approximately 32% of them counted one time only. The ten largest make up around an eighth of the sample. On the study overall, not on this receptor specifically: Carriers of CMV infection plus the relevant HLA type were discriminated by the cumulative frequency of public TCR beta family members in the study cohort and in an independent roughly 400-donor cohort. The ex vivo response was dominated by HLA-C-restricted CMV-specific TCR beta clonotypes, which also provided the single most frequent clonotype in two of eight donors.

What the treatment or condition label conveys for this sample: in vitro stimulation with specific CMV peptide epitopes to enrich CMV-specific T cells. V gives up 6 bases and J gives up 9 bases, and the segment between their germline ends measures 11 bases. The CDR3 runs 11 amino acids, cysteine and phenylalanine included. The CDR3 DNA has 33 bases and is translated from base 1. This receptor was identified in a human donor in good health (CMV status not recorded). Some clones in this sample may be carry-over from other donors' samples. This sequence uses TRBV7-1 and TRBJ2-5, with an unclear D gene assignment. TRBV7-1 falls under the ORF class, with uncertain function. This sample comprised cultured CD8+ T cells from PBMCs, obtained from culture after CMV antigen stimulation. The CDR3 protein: CASSSHEAQYF. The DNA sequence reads TGTGCCAGCAGTTCCCACGAGGCCCAGTACTTC.